Below, 10 T cell receptor beta chains from the same sample are listed, as sequenced in a study of blood T cell repertoires in COVID-19. Repertoires were generated with immunoSEQ multiplex PCR, while TCRdb's copy carries only in-frame clones and drops some. The data show some 150,000 clones, roughly nine tenths seen once. Specimen: peripheral blood. These receptor sequences come from a woman aged 40-49 years with acute or convalescent COVID-19.

V gene TRBV25-1 combines with J gene TRBJ1-3; TRBD1 agrees at 8 bases. This CDR3 has 17 residues. With 4 bases clipped from V and 0 bases from J, the junction kept 8 bases outside the gene matches. Germline CDR1 MGHDK, CDR2 SYGVNS. The chain's CDR3 is CASSALGQVDSGNTIYF. CDR3 nucleotide sequence: TGTGCCAGCAGTGCCCTGGGACAGGTGGACTCTGGAAACACCATATATTTT.

The gene calls are TRBV27 and TRBJ2-1, with D tentatively TRBD2 (5 bases). CDR3 length: 14 amino acids. V was cut by 5 bases and J by 4 bases, with 12 bases left in between. The germline gives CDR1 MNHEY, CDR2 SMNVEV (reference sequence). CDR3 loop: CASSKPPGYNEQFF. In DNA, the CDR3 is TGTGCCAGCAGTAAACCGCCGGGGTACAATGAGCAGTTCTTC.

In DNA, the CDR3 is TGTGCCAGTAGGGAAGCGGGAGGGCTTTCCTACAATGAGCAGTTCTTC. Translation gives CASREAGGLSYNEQFF. The J gene is TRBJ2-1, the V gene TRBV19; 10 bases match TRBD2. Looked up from germline, CDR1 is LNHDA and CDR2 is SQIVND (reference sequence). CDR3 length: 16 amino acids. Germline trimming cut 6 bases from V and 1 base from J; bases unmatched to any gene: 6.

The J gene is TRBJ2-3, the V gene TRBV28; 15 nucleotides match TRBD2. The CDR3 is 17 residues long. The germline CDR1 and CDR2 sequences are MDHEN and SYDVKM. Germline trimming cut 5 bases from V and 6 bases from J; bases unmatched to any gene: 9. The CDR3 DNA is TGTGCCAGCAGTGAAACAGGGACTAGCGGGGGGTTGGATACGCAGTATTTT. It codes for CASSETGTSGGLDTQYF.

The V gene is TRBV19, the J gene TRBJ1-4, with a tentative D call TRBD1 (6 bases). The CDR3 totals 14 residues. Germline V gene sequence: CDR1 LNHDA, CDR2 SQIVND (reference sequence). Trimming removed 6 bases at V and 7 bases at J, with 15 bases between. The CDR3 here is CASRKTGSGEKLFF. The CDR3, as DNA: TGTGCCAGTAGGAAAACAGGGTCGGGTGAAAAACTGTTTTTT. Full variable domain (outside the CDR3, taken from reference TRBV19 and TRBJ1-4): DGGITQSPKYLFRKEGQNVTLSCEQNLNHDAMYWYRQDPGQGLRLIYYSQIVNDFQKGDIAEGYSVSREKKESFPLTVTSAQKNPTAFYLCASRKTGSGEKLFFGSGTQLSVL.

This chain links TRBV7-2 with TRBJ2-5, with D unclear. V was cut by 1 base and J by 4 bases, with 13 bases left in between. The germline CDR1 and CDR2 sequences are SGHTA and FQGNSA. CDR3 size: 15 residues. CDR3 nucleotide sequence: TGTGCCAGCAGCTTAGTCCAAACAAATCCAGAGACCCAGTACTTC. This codes for CASSLVQTNPETQYF.

This clone was observed many times. The chain joins TRBV5-8 to TRBJ2-7; 8 bases match TRBD1. V shed 3 bases, J shed 5 bases, and the junction held 10 bases outside the gene matches. This CDR3 spans 15 amino acids. The V gene's germline CDR1 is SGHTS and CDR2 YDEGEE. CDR3 nucleotide sequence: TGTGCCAGCAGCTACACCGGACAGGGAAGAGACGAGCAGTACTTC. Translated, it gives CASSYTGQGRDEQYF.

The rearrangement uses TRBV27 and TRBJ1-1, with TRBD1 identical over 7 bases. V lost 5 bases and J lost 1; bases outside the gene matches: 25. CDR1 MNHEY and CDR2 SMNVEV come from the germline V gene (reference sequence). This CDR3 has 21 residues. For the CDR3, the DNA is TGTGCCAGCAGTCCCACAGGGGAAACCTATCTCTACGTTGGAAGGAACACTGAAGCTTTCTTT. This encodes CASSPTGETYLYVGRNTEAFF.

This clone has just one count. J is TRBJ2-1 and V is TRBV5-8, with 8 bases matching TRBD2. Trimming took 3 bases from V and 1 from J; bases not matched to a gene: 3. From germline, CDR1 is SGHTS and CDR2 YDEGEE. This CDR3 is 15 amino acids long. CDR3 residues: CASSYGLASYNEQFF. CDR3 bases: TGTGCCAGCAGCTACGGACTAGCTTCCTACAATGAGCAGTTCTTC.

V is TRBV11-2 and J is TRBJ2-3; D is unclear. CDR3 size: 14 residues. Germline V gene data show CDR1 as SGHAT and CDR2 as FQNNGV. Trimming removed 0 bases from V and 6 bases from J, with 10 bases in between. The CDR3 loop is CASSLDWQVDTQYF. The CDR3 region has the DNA TGTGCCAGCAGCTTAGATTGGCAGGTCGATACGCAGTATTTT.